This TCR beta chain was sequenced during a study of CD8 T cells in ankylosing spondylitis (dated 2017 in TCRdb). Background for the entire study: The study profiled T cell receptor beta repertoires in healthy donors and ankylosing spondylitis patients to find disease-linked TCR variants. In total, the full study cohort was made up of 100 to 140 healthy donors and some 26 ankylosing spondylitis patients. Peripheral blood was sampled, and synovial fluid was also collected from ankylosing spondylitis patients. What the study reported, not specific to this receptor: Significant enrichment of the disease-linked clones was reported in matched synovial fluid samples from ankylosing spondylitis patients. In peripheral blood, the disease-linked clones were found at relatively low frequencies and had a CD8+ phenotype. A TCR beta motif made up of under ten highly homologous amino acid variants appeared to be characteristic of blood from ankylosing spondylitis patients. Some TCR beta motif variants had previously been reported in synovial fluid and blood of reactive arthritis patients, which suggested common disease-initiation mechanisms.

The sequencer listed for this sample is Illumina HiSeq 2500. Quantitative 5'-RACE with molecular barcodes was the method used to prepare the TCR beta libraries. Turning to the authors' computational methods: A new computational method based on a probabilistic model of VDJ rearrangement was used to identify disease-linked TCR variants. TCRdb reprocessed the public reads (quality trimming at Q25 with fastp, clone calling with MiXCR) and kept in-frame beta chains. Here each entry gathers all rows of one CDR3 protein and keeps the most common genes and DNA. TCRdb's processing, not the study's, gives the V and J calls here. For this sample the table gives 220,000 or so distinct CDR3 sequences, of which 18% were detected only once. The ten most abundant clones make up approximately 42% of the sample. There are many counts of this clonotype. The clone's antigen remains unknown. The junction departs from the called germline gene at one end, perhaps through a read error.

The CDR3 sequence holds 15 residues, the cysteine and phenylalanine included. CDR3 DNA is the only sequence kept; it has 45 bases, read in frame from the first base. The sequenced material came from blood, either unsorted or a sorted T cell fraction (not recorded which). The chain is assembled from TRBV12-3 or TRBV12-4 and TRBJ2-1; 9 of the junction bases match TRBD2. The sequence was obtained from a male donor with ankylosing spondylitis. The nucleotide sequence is TGTGCCAGCAGCTTAGCGGGAGTCCTCTACAATGAGCAGTTCTTC. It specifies CASSLAGVLYNEQFF.